This TCR beta chain appears in the sequencing data of a study of T cells in Graves' hyperthyroidism and ophthalmopathy. Study-wide results and limits: Most thyroid clonotypes expanded above 0.001 were also detected in blood.

There are 14 residues in the CDR3. Per germline, CDR1 SGHVS and CDR2 FQNEAQ. The germline V and J ends were trimmed by 8 bases and 5 bases, with 18 bases remaining between them. This clonotype was observed at least ten times. Its antigen is currently unknown. RNA transcripts were the template for amplifying TCR beta CDR3 regions. TCR CDR3 regions were first amplified by RT-PCR with HTBI primers. MiXCR, run by TCRdb on the multiplex PCR reads, gives a single entry per CDR3 protein. The sample records about 350,000 distinct CDR3 sequences, about 15% being singletons. The receptor's source is a woman between 25 and 40 years old with Graves' hyperthyroidism. The sequenced sample was blood. The chain combines TRBV7-8 with TRBJ1-2; D is unresolved. This chain's CDR3 is CASGAGPSVYGYTF. The DNA for the CDR3 is TGTGCCAGCGGCGCAGGCCCATCCGTATATGGCTACACCTTC.